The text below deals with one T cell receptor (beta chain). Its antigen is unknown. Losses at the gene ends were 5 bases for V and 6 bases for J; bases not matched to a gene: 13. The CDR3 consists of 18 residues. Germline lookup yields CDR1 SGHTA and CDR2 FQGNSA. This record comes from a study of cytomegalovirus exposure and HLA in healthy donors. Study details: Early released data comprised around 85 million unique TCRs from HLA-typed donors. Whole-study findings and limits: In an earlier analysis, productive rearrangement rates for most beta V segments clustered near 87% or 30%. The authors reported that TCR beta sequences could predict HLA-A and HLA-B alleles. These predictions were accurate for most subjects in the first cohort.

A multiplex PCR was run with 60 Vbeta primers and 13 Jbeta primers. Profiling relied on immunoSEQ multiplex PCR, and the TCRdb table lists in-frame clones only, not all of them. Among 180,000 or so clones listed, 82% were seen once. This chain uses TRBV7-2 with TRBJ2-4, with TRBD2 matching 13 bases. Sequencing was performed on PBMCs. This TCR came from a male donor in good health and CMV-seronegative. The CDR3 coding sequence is TGTGCCAGCAGCAGCGGGACTAGCGGGACCACAGTGACAAACATTCAGTACTTC. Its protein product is CASSSGTSGTTVTNIQYF.